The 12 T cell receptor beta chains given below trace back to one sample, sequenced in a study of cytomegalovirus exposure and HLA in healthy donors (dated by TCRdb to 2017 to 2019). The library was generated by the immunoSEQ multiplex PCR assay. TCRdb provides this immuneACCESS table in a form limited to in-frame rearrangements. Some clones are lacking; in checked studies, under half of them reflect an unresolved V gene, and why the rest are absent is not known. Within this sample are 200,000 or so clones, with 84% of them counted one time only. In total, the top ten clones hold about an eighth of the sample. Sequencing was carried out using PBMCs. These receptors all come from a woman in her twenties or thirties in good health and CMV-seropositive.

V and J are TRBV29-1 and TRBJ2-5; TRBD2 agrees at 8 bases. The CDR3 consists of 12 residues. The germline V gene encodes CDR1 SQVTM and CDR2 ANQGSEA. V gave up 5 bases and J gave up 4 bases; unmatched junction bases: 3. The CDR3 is CSVRTSRETQYF. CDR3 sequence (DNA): TGCAGCGTTCGGACTAGCCGAGAGACCCAGTACTTC.

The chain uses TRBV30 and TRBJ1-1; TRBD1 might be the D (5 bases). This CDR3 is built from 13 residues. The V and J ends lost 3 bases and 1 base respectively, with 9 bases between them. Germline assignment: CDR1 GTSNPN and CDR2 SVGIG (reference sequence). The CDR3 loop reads CAWSAQANTEAFF. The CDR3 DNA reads TGTGCCTGGAGCGCACAGGCGAACACTGAAGCTTTCTTT. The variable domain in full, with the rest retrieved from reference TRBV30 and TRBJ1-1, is SQTIHQWPATLVQPVGSPLSLECTVEGTSNPNLYWYRQAAGRGLQLLFYSVGIGQISSEVPQNLSASRPQDRQFILSSKKLLLSDSGFYLCAWSAQANTEAFFGQGTRLTVV.

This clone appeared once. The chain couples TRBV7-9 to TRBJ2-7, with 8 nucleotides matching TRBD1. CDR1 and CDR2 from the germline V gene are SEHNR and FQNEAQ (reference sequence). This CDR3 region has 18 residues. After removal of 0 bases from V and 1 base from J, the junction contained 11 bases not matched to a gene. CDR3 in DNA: TGTGCCAGCAGCTTAGCGGAGAGACAGGGGCCGATTTCCTACGAGCAGTACTTC. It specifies CASSLAERQGPISYEQYF.

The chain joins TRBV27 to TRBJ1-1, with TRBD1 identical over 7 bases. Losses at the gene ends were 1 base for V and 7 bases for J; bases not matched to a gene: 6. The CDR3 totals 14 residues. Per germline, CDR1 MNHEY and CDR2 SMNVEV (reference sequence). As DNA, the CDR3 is TGTGCCAGCAGTTTATTGGGGACAGACTATGAAGCTTTCTTT. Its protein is CASSLLGTDYEAFF.

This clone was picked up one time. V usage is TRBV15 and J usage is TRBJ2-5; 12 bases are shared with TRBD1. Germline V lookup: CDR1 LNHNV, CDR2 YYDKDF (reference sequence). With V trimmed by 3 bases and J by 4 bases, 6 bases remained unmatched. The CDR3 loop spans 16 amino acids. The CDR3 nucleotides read TGTGCCACCAGCAGGGGACAGGGGGCCGGAGGAGAGACCCAGTACTTC. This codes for CATSRGQGAGGETQYF.

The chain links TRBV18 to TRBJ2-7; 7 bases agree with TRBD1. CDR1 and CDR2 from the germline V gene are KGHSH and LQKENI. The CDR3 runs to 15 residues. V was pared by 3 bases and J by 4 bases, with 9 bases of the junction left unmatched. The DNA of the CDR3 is TGTGCCAGCTCACCCTCTTCAACACAGGGGTACGAGCAGTACTTC. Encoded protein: CASSPSSTQGYEQYF. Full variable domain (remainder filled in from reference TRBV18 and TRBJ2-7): NAGVMQNPRHLVRRRGQEARLRCSPMKGHSHVYWYRQLPEEGLKFMVYLQKENIIDESGMPKERFSAEFPKEGPSILRIQQVVRGDSAAYFCASSPSSTQGYEQYFGPGTRLTVT.

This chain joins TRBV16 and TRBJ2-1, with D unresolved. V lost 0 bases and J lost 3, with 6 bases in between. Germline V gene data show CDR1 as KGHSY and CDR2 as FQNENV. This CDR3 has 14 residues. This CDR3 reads CASSQSGLYNEQFF. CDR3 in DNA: TGTGCCAGCAGCCAATCGGGCCTCTACAATGAGCAGTTCTTC.

The CDR3 loop reads CASSPYIGLAGETQYF. DNA for the CDR3: TGTGCCAGCAGCCCCTACATTGGACTAGCGGGTGAGACCCAGTACTTC. This chain uses TRBV7-2 with TRBJ2-5, with 11 bases that match TRBD2. The V segment lost 5 bases and the J segment 5 bases; nucleotides outside the gene matches: 10. The germline V gene has CDR1 SGHTA and CDR2 FQGNSA. The CDR3 is made up of 16 amino acids.

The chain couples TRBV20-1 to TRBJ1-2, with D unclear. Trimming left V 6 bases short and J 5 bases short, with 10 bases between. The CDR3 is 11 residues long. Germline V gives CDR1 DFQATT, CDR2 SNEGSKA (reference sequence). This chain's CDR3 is CSAESNYGYTF. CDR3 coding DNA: TGCAGTGCGGAGTCAAATTATGGCTACACCTTC.

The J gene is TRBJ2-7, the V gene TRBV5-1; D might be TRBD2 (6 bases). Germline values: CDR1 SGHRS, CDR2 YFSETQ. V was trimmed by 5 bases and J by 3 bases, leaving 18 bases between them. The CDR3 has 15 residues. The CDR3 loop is CASRFGGAAYYEQYF. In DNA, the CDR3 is TGCGCCAGCAGGTTCGGGGGAGCAGCGTACTACGAGCAGTACTTC.

The CDR3 loop is CASSEVPPGAHGNTIYF. The CDR3, as DNA: TGTGCCAGCAGTGAAGTGCCCCCGGGTGCGCATGGAAACACCATATATTTT. The chain joins TRBV6-1 to TRBJ1-3; D remains ambiguous. Looked up from germline, CDR1 is MNHNS and CDR2 is SASEGT. V was shortened by 1 base and J by 3 bases, with 16 bases between the two germline ends. The CDR3 loop spans 17 amino acids.

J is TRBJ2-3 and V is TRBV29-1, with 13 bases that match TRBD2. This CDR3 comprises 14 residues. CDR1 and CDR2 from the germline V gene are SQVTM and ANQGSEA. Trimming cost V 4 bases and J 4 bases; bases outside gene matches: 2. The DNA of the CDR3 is TGCAGCGTTGGGACTAGCGGGAGCCCAGATACGCAGTATTTT. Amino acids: CSVGTSGSPDTQYF.